These 15 T cell receptor beta chains were all obtained from the same sample, sequenced in a study of spatial heterogeneity in lung cancer. Time point reported: sample taken at primary tumor resection. Sequencing of whole RNA from tumor, nontumor lung or frozen PBMC involved no sorting. TCRdb re-derived calls from the 5' RACE reads in MiXCR, one entry per CDR3 protein. This table holds 9,500 to 11,000 distinct CDR3 sequences, roughly 24% found once. The material sequenced was PBMCs, taken at surgery. The receptors derive from a female donor with early-stage non-small cell lung cancer.

In its sample, this clonotype was seen a few times. The chain uses TRBV3-1 and TRBJ2-7, with 7 bases fitting TRBD1. Germline V lookup: CDR1 LGHDT, CDR2 YNNKEL (reference sequence). This CDR3 has 15 amino acids. The V and J ends lost 1 base and 5 bases, in that order; junction bases with no gene match: 8. In DNA form, the CDR3 reads TGTGCCAGCAGCCAAGGCTCAGGGGGAATACACGAGCAGTACTTC. Amino acid sequence: CASSQGSGGIHEQYF.

The rearrangement uses TRBV9 and TRBJ1-2; D is undetermined. V lost 0 bases, J lost 0 bases, and 12 bases lay in between. Germline CDR1 is SGDLS and CDR2 is YYNGEE. CDR3 length: 16 residues. The CDR3 loop reads CASSVAALDANYGYTF. CDR3 coding DNA: TGTGCCAGCAGCGTAGCGGCACTCGACGCTAACTATGGCTACACCTTC.

Here the CDR3 DNA reads TGTGCCAGCCTGTCGGGCGGGACAGTCTACGAGCAGTACTTC. This codes for CASLSGGTVYEQYF. V and J are TRBV7-9 and TRBJ2-7, with D possibly matching TRBD1 (7 bases). Germline loops: CDR1 SEHNR, CDR2 FQNEAQ (reference sequence). V shed 8 bases and J shed 3 bases, with 17 bases lying between them. CDR3 size: 14 residues.

By frequency in the sample, this clonotype is medium-sized (0.01 to 0.1%). The chain couples TRBV6-2 or TRBV6-3 to TRBJ1-2; D gene unclear. Germline-derived CDR1 and CDR2 are MNHEY and SVGEGT. Trimming took off 7 bases at V and 4 bases at J, with 16 bases between the two ends. The CDR3 consists of 14 residues. The CDR3 protein is CASNALGSAYGYTF. The CDR3 DNA is TGTGCCAGCAATGCCCTAGGATCCGCCTATGGCTACACCTTC.

The chain couples TRBV27 to TRBJ2-7, with D unclear. Trimming pared 5 bases from V and 5 bases from J, leaving 13 bases between. The CDR3 runs 13 residues. The germline CDR1 and CDR2 sequences are MNHEY and SMNVEV (reference sequence). CDR3 amino acids: CASSVSRLHEQYF. As DNA, the CDR3 is TGTGCCAGCAGTGTCTCCCGGCTGCACGAGCAGTACTTC.

The J gene is TRBJ1-2, the V gene TRBV20-1; D is unresolved. Trimming took off 3 bases at V and 4 bases at J, with 18 bases between the two ends. The CDR3 loop spans 15 amino acids. Germline CDR1 reads DFQATT; CDR2 reads SNEGSKA (reference sequence). The CDR3 DNA sequence: TGCAGTGCTAGGGCACCCGCGTCTATTTCCTATGGCTACACCTTC. It encodes CSARAPASISYGYTF.

The chain employs TRBV5-1 and TRBJ2-3; the D is unclear. Trimming cost V 4 bases and J 3 bases, with 6 bases left between them. This CDR3 spans 12 amino acids. Germline assignment: CDR1 SGHRS and CDR2 YFSETQ. The CDR3 here is CASSLATDTQYF. Here the CDR3 DNA reads TGCGCCAGCAGCCTCGCGACAGATACGCAGTATTTT.

This clonotype was counted only a few times. This chain uses TRBV20-1 with TRBJ2-1, with 8 bases that match TRBD2. Germline loops: CDR1 DFQATT, CDR2 SNEGSKA (reference sequence). J lost 6 bases, V lost 0 bases, and 7 bases had no gene match. This CDR3 spans 15 amino acids. CDR3 in DNA: TGCAGTGCTAGAGACCCGGGACTAGAAAGCAATGAGCAGTTCTTC. This encodes CSARDPGLESNEQFF.

This clonotype was detected only a few times. The V gene is TRBV18, the J gene TRBJ2-7; D is ambiguous. This CDR3 is 14 amino acids long. Trimming removed 3 bases at V and 2 bases at J, with 11 bases between. The germline gives CDR1 KGHSH, CDR2 LQKENI. The DNA for the CDR3 is TGTGCCAGCTCACCTGGTGCGGATACCTACGAGCAGTACTTC. Amino acids: CASSPGADTYEQYF.

V gene TRBV5-5 combines with J gene TRBJ1-2, with a weak D call TRBD1 (6 bases). Deletions cut 4 bases from V and 5 bases from J, with 21 bases between. The CDR3 has 16 residues. The germline V gene has CDR1 SGHKS and CDR2 YYEKEE (reference sequence). The CDR3 coding sequence is TGTGCCAGCAGCCGTCACGAGGGGGACCCCGGATATGGCTACACCTTC. It is translated as CASSRHEGDPGYGYTF.

By frequency in the sample, this clonotype is medium-sized. The chain joins TRBV6-5 to TRBJ2-5; perhaps TRBD2 as D (5 bases). V dropped 5 bases and J dropped 7 bases, with 14 bases sitting between them. The CDR3 runs 13 residues. The germline CDR1 and CDR2 sequences are MNHEY and SVGAGI. CDR3 nucleotide sequence: TGTGCCAGCAGTCCCGGACTGAAAGGGACCCAGTACTTC. Translated, it gives CASSPGLKGTQYF.

This clonotype was counted between two and nine times. The chain is built from TRBV6-8 and TRBJ2-1; the D gene is possibly TRBD2 (6 bases). The CDR3 runs to 15 residues. The V gene lost 8 bases and the J gene lost 0 bases, with 14 bases spanning the gap. The germline V gene encodes CDR1 MNHGY and CDR2 SAAAGT. Written as DNA, the CDR3 is TGTGCCAGCGATCAGACTAGATCCTCCTACAATGAGCAGTTCTTC. Encoded protein: CASDQTRSSYNEQFF.

The chain carries TRBV6-8 and TRBJ2-7; possibly TRBD2 for D (6 bases). From germline, CDR1 is MNHGY and CDR2 SAAAGT. This CDR3 comprises 14 residues. V was shortened by 2 bases and J by 3 bases, with 11 bases between the two germline ends. The CDR3 DNA reads as TGTGCCAGCAGTTACGGAGGGAAAGACTACGAGCAGTACTTC. Its translation is CASSYGGKDYEQYF.

A note on this clonotype: A much larger clone is a single base away; this may be a read error. This sequence joins TRBV5-1 and TRBJ2-2; D is possibly TRBD1 (6 bases). This CDR3 has 15 residues. V was cut by 9 bases and J by 0 bases, with 15 bases left in between. Germline CDR1 reads SGHRS; CDR2 reads YFSETQ. The CDR3 sequence: CANKGVLANTGELFF. The CDR3, as DNA: TGCGCCAACAAGGGGGTACTTGCGAACACCGGGGAGCTGTTTTTT.

The chain combines TRBV28 with TRBJ1-5; 8 nucleotides align to TRBD1. The J segment lost 7 bases and the V segment lost 6 bases, leaving 11 bases of the junction unmatched. The germline CDR1 and CDR2 sequences are MDHEN and SYDVKM. The CDR3 has 15 residues. CDR3 bases: TGTGCCAGCAGGTCTGGGACAGGCTCGGGGCAGCCCCAGCATTTT. Protein sequence: CASRSGTGSGQPQHF.